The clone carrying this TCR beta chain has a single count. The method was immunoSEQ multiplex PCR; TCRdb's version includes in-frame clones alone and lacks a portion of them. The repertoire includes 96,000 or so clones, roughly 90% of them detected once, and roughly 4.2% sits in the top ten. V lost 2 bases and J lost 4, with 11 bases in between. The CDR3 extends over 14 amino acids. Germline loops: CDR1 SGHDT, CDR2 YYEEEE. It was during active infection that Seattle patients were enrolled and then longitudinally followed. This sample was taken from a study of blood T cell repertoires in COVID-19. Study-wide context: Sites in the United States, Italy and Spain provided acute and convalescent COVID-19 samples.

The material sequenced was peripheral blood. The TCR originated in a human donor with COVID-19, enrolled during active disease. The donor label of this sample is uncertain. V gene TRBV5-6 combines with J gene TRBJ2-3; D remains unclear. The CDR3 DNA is TGTGCCAGCAGCTTAGACCCTGCGGCAGATACGCAGTATTTT. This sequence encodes CASSLDPAADTQYF. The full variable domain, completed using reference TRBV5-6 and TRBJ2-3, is DAGVTQSPTHLIKTRGQQVTLRCSPKSGHDTVSWYQQALGQGPQFIFQYYEEEERQRGNFPDRFSGHQFPNYSSELNVNALLLGDSALYLCASSLDPAADTQYFGPGTRLTVL.